The TCR beta chain under discussion was sequenced for a study of blood T cell repertoires in COVID-19. Study context: Some COVID-19 samples were acute and others convalescent; all came from the United States, Italy and Spain. Sources were T cells, B-cell-depleted T cells, or PBMCs; the material itself was cDNA or gDNA.

CDR3 size: 16 residues. V lost 5 bases and J lost 3; bases outside the gene matches: 6. Germline loops: CDR1 SGHAT, CDR2 FQNNGV. Authors' processing steps: Estimation of nucleated cell counts relied on the amplification of reference gene primers. Data came from immunoSEQ multiplex PCR; TCRdb stores just in-frame clones and leaves some out. The DNA gave D and trimming, while V, J and clone size come from that table. The sample lists over 200,000 clones; more than 70% were seen once. Sample: peripheral blood. The clonotype comes from a woman aged 60-75 years with acute or convalescent COVID-19. The chain couples TRBV11-2 to TRBJ2-7, with 14 bases fitting TRBD2. The CDR3 region has the DNA TGTGCCAGCAGCCCAGGGACTAGCGGGAGTTTCTACGAGCAGTACTTC. Amino acids: CASSPGTSGSFYEQYF.